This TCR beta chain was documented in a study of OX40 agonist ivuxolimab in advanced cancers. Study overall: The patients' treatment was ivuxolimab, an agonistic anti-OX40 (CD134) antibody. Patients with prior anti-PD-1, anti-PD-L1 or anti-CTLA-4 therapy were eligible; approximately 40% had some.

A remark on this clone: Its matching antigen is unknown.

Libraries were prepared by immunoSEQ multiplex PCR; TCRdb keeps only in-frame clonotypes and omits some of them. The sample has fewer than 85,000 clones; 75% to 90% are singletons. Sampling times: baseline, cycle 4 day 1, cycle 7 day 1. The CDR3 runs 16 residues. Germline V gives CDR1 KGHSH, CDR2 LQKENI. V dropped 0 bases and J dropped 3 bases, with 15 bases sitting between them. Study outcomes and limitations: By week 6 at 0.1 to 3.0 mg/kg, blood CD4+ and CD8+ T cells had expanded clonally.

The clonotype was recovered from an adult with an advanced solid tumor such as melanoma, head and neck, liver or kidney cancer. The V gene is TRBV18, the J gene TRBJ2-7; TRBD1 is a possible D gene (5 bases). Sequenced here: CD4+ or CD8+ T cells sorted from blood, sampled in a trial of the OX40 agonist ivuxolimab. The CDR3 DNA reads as TGTGCCAGCTCACCACCCGGGCTTCAGGGCGGCTACGAGCAGTACTTC. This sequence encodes CASSPPGLQGGYEQYF.